This TCR beta chain was obtained from a study of blood T cell repertoires in COVID-19. Allocation to cohorts depended on clinical history reported by the participants. Each recovered donor of Cohort 3 presented with two negative PCRs, clearance, or symptom resolution. In the original processing: Estimation of nucleated cell counts was performed using reference gene primer amplification. Only in-frame clones appear in the TCRdb table, and some are missing; sequencing was by immunoSEQ multiplex PCR. That table furnishes V, J and clone size, whereas the DNA furnished D and trimming. The sample contains over 250,000 clones, about 89% of which appear only once. V dropped 0 bases and J dropped 6 bases, with 15 bases sitting between them. CDR1 KGHSH and CDR2 LQKENI come from the germline V gene. CDR3 size: 16 residues. This clone has just a few counts.

The chain carries TRBV18 and TRBJ2-1; D uncertain. This clonotype originated in a woman between 18 and 30 years old who had recovered from COVID-19. Sequenced material: PBMCs or T cells enriched from blood (not recorded which). CDR3 nucleotide sequence: TGTGCCAGCTCACCACCGAGGCGGTCGGAAATCAATGAGCAGTTCTTC. Its protein product is CASSPPRRSEINEQFF.